The clone carrying this T cell receptor (beta chain) was counted between two and nine times. Its antigen is currently unknown. The length of the CDR3 is 15 residues. Germline V lookup: CDR1 MNHNY, CDR2 SVGAGI (reference sequence). Trimming left V 2 bases short and J 3 bases short, with 11 bases between. This sample was taken from a study of cytomegalovirus exposure and HLA in healthy donors. Across the study: The Caucasian-associated ancestry cluster held 65% to 90% of a few hundred genotyped donors.

Notes on the study in general: Most of the TCR beta V segments (in an earlier analysis) were productive either about 87% or about 30% of the time. A classifier reportedly called cytomegalovirus status with high sensitivity and specificity.

13 Jbeta primers and 60 Vbeta primers were used for the PCR. TCRdb keeps only in-frame clones here, not all; method: immunoSEQ multiplex PCR. Of 150,000 to 200,000 clones detected, approximately 80% appear once; the ten largest clones hold 3.4%. The source material was PBMCs. This chain joins TRBV6-6 and TRBJ2-1, with a tentative D call TRBD1 (7 bases). This clonotype was sampled from a man aged 40-49 years in good health and CMV-seropositive. The CDR3 loop reads CASSYPGGFYNEQFF. The CDR3 DNA follows: TGTGCCAGCAGTTACCCAGGGGGGTTCTACAATGAGCAGTTCTTC.